This T cell receptor (beta chain) appears in the sequencing data of a study of CD8 T cells in ankylosing spondylitis. Each TCR beta library was made by quantitative 5'-RACE that incorporated molecular barcodes. TCRdb re-called the 5' RACE reads with MiXCR, one entry per CDR3 protein. Among under 150,000 distinct CDR3 sequences listed, 12% to 15% were seen once. CDR1 SGHDN and CDR2 FVKESK come from the germline V gene. This CDR3 spans 15 amino acids. The trim removed 5 bases at V and 0 bases at J, leaving 4 bases unmatched. What was sequenced was blood, either unsorted or a sorted T cell fraction (not recorded which). V usage is TRBV14 and J usage is TRBJ2-1, with TRBD2 matching 7 bases. This receptor was identified in a female donor with ankylosing spondylitis or in good health (not recorded which). The CDR3 reads CASSTGGGSYNEQFF. CDR3 nucleotides: TGTGCCAGCAGCACGGGGGGTGGCTCCTACAATGAGCAGTTCTTC.